This note documents a single T cell receptor (beta chain) sequence. This CDR3 has 13 residues. V lost 3 bases and J 0 bases, leaving 3 bases between the germline ends. This sample is drawn from a study of Ad26.COV2.S vaccination and SARS-CoV-2 variants. Across the whole study: As a participant in COV1001, the donor was in the Ad26.COV2.S trial arm.

Profiling relied on immunoSEQ multiplex PCR, and the TCRdb table lists in-frame clones only, not all of them. The table records about 400,000 clones, about nine tenths of them present only once. Treatment denoted: 19 received Ad26.COV2.S at low or high dose, single or two shots; five or six received placebo; per-sample allocation not given. At day 63 after the first vaccine or placebo injection, samples were drawn. V usage is TRBV12-3 or TRBV12-4 and J usage is TRBJ1-5; no firm D call. This clonotype originated in a person between 18 and 65 years old who received the Ad26.COV2.S COVID-19 vaccine or a placebo. The sequencing here drew on peripheral blood, taken in a trial of Ad26.COV2.S vaccine versus placebo. This CDR3 reads CASSFSSNQPQHF. The DNA for the CDR3 is TGTGCCAGCAGTTTTAGTAGCAATCAGCCCCAGCATTTT.